Listed below are T cell receptor beta chains from one sample, sequenced in a study of blood T cell repertoires in COVID-19. Generated by immunoSEQ multiplex PCR, the TCRdb table keeps only in-frame clones and is missing some. The sample lists around 70,000 clones, 70% to 90% occurring once. Sequencing was performed on peripheral blood. These receptors all come from a woman aged 80 or older with active or convalescent COVID-19. The CDR3 runs from the conserved cysteine through the conserved F or W. Fields, in order: clone size, D gene, J gene, V gene, CDR3 protein, CDR3 DNA. The D gene is left open where the match is weak. Some rows have no size entry. The others give once, few or many, or a class for an expanded clone.

>-|TRBD2|TRBJ2-3|TRBV5-1
CASGYSGGVTDTQYF
TGCGCCAGCGGTTATAGCGGGGGGGTAACAGATACGCAGTATTTT
>-|TRBD1|TRBJ1-1|TRBV4-2
CASSQDLQGSTEAFF
TGTGCCAGCAGCCAAGATTTACAGGGGAGCACTGAAGCTTTCTTT
>few|TRBD1|TRBJ1-1|TRBV5-1
CASSSMTGGNTEAFF
TGCGCCAGCAGCTCGATGACAGGGGGTAACACTGAAGCTTTCTTT
>-|-|TRBJ2-5|TRBV23-1
CASSQEDSQETQYF
TGCGCCAGCAGTCAAGAGGACAGCCAAGAGACCCAGTACTTC
>once|-|TRBJ1-2|TRBV4-3
CASSQLGSQGYTF
TGCGCCAGCAGCCAACTCGGGTCTCAGGGCTACACCTTC
>-|TRBD1|TRBJ1-1|TRBV10-3
CAISDPGQQNTEAFF
TGTGCCATCAGCGACCCGGGACAGCAGAACACTGAAGCTTTCTTT
>-|-|TRBJ2-3|TRBV5-1
CASSLEHRAGGDTQYF
TGCGCCAGCAGCTTGGAACACAGGGCGGGCGGAGATACGCAGTATTTT
>-|TRBD1|TRBJ1-5|TRBV10-2
CASSGGTVNQPQHF
TGCGCCAGCAGTGGCGGGACAGTCAATCAGCCCCAGCATTTT
>-|TRBD2|TRBJ2-2|TRBV7-9
CASSTGPGLAGGTNTGELFF
TGTGCCAGCAGCACGGGGCCGGGACTAGCGGGAGGTACGAACACCGGGGAGCTGTTTTTT
>-|-|TRBJ2-1|TRBV21-1
CASSPQQPYTTLEDSNEQFF
TGTGCCAGCAGCCCCCAGCAACCCTACACAACACTTGAGGACTCCAATGAGCAGTTCTTC